The following is a TCR beta chain sequence with its context. Data came from immunoSEQ multiplex PCR; TCRdb stores just in-frame clones and leaves some out. The sample holds roughly 97,000 clones; 85% to 90% are singletons and the top ten take roughly 4.6%. J gave up 7 bases and V 6 bases, and 8 bases lay outside the gene matches. Germline V gene sequence: CDR1 MDHEN, CDR2 SYDVKM. This CDR3 comprises 14 residues. This record comes from a study of blood T cell repertoires in COVID-19. This clonotype originated in a human donor in a cohort sampled during active COVID-19. Sequencing used peripheral blood. This chain uses TRBV28 with TRBJ1-4, with 7 positions matching TRBD1. For the CDR3, the DNA is TGTGCCAGCAGGAACCGTGGGACAGTTGAAAAACTGTTTTTT. Its translation is CASRNRGTVEKLFF.